This entry is about one TCR beta chain. This record belongs to a study of blood T cell repertoires in COVID-19. As for the study in general: Specimens from acute and convalescent COVID-19 originated in the United States, Italy and Spain. PBMCs, B-cell-depleted T cells, or T cells provided the cDNA or gDNA that made up the material.

Original data processing: Cell counts per sample came from amplifying reference gene primers. Method: immunoSEQ multiplex PCR; TCRdb's copy keeps in-frame clones and lacks some. That table supplies the V and J calls and clone size; D and trimming were determined from the DNA. The sample shows approximately 96,000 clones, roughly 80% of them seen only once. The germline CDR1 and CDR2 sequences are DFQATT and SNEGSKA (reference sequence). V dropped 3 bases and J dropped 1; count of bases not matched to a gene: 1. The CDR3 length is 13 residues. The receptor's source is an elderly woman with acute or convalescent COVID-19. This chain links TRBV20-1 with TRBJ1-1; 8 bases fit TRBD1. Sequenced material: peripheral blood. The CDR3: CSASGTGNTEAFF. In nucleotides, the CDR3 is TGCAGTGCTAGTGGGACAGGGAACACTGAAGCTTTCTTT.